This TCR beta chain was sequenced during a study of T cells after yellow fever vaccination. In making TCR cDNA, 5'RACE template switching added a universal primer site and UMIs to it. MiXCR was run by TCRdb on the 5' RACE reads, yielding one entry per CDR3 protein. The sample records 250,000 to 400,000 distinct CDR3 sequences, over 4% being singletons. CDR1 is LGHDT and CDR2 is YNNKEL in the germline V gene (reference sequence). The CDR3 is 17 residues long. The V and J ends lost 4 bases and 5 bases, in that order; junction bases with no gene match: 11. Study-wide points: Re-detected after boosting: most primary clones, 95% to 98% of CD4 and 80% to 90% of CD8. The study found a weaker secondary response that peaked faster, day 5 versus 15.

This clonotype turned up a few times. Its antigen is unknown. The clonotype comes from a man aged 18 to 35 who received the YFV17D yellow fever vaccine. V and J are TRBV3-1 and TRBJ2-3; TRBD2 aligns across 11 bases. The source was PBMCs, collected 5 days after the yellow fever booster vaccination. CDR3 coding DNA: TGTGCCAGCAGCCCCCGTGTAGTAGCGGGGGGGCGAGATACGCAGTATTTT. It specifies CASSPRVVAGGRDTQYF.